The rows below give T cell receptor beta chains drawn from one sample of a study of blood T cell repertoires in COVID-19. Profiling relied on immunoSEQ multiplex PCR, and the TCRdb table lists in-frame clones only, not all of them. This table holds roughly 150,000 clones, about 92% found once. Sequenced: peripheral blood. The receptors here all came from a man aged 60 to 69 with active or convalescent COVID-19. Both conserved end residues are part of each CDR3. Each record gives: J gene, D gene, clone size, V gene, CDR3 protein, CDR3 DNA. A D gene is named only where the DNA matches it firmly. Size tells how often a clone was seen (once, few, many) or the class of an expanded clone, and some rows leave it out.

>TRBJ1-5|TRBD1|.|TRBV19
CASSSTGGLNQPQHF
TGTGCCAGTAGTTCGACAGGGGGTCTCAATCAGCCCCAGCATTTT
>TRBJ2-7|.|.|TRBV21-1
CASSTGVGPGQSSYEQYF
TGTGCCAGCAGCACCGGTGTCGGACCAGGACAGAGCTCCTACGAGCAGTACTTC
>TRBJ1-2|TRBD1|.|TRBV27
CASSLRGTGINYGYTF
TGTGCCAGCAGTCTACGGGGGACAGGGATAAACTATGGCTACACCTTC
>TRBJ1-3|.|.|TRBV19
CASTPRLYSGNTIYF
TGTGCCAGTACCCCACGACTCTACTCTGGAAACACCATATATTTT
>TRBJ2-5|.|.|TRBV6-5
CASSYNLLETQYF
TGTGCCAGCAGTTATAATCTACTAGAGACCCAGTACTTC
>TRBJ2-4|TRBD1|.|TRBV29-1
CSVHRGDKNIQYF
TGCAGCGTCCACAGGGGGGACAAAAACATTCAGTACTTC
>TRBJ1-1|.|.|TRBV12-3/TRBV12-4
CASRGLRGTEAFF
TGTGCCAGCAGGGGGCTCCGGGGGACTGAAGCTTTCTTT
>TRBJ2-3|TRBD2|.|TRBV18
CASSVRAGGGTDTQYF
TGTGCCAGCTCAGTACGCGCCGGGGGGGGCACAGATACGCAGTATTTT
>TRBJ1-4|TRBD1|once|TRBV10-1
CASSESGTALDNEKLFF
TGCGCCAGCAGTGAGTCCGGGACAGCCTTGGATAATGAAAAACTGTTTTTT
>TRBJ2-3|.|.|TRBV5-1
CASSSGGTFSTDTQYF
TGCGCCAGCAGCTCCGGTGGGACTTTTAGCACAGATACGCAGTATTTT
>TRBJ1-1|.|once|TRBV11-2
CASSLMVLDGGAFF
TGTGCCAGCAGCTTAATGGTTCTGGACGGGGGAGCTTTCTTT
>TRBJ1-2|.|.|TRBV6-9
CASSYREGLYGYTF
TGTGCCAGCAGTTACAGGGAGGGCCTCTATGGCTACACCTTC
>TRBJ1-4|.|.|TRBV10-3
CATATVGGEKLFF
TGTGCCACCGCGACAGTGGGGGGAGAAAAACTGTTTTTT
>TRBJ1-2|TRBD1|.|TRBV19
CASSIPTGGGYTF
TGTGCCAGTAGTATACCGACAGGGGGAGGCTACACCTTC
>TRBJ1-1|.|once|TRBV6-5
CASRIRRGDTEAFF
TGTGCCAGCAGGATCCGACGGGGGGACACTGAAGCTTTCTTT
>TRBJ1-2|.|.|TRBV7-6
CASSPREGMGNYGYTF
TGTGCCAGCAGCCCCCGGGAGGGGATGGGCAACTATGGCTACACCTTC
>TRBJ2-7|TRBD2|.|TRBV30
CACTRTASGLYEQYF
TGTGCCTGTACTAGGACGGCTAGCGGGCTCTACGAGCAGTACTTC
>TRBJ1-1|.|.|TRBV19
CASRTGLVDTEAFF
TGTGCCAGTAGAACAGGGTTGGTAGACACTGAAGCTTTCTTT
>TRBJ1-1|.|.|TRBV11-2
CASSLIRQTTEAFF
TGTGCCAGCAGCTTAATCCGGCAGACTACTGAAGCTTTCTTT
>TRBJ2-7|.|.|TRBV7-2
CASSLGSGGLYEQYF
TGTGCCAGCAGCTTAGGGTCTGGCGGGTTGTACGAGCAGTACTTC
>TRBJ1-6|TRBD1|.|TRBV5-1
CASSTDRGRSPLHF
TGCGCCAGCAGCACCGACAGGGGGCGGTCACCCCTCCACTTT
>TRBJ2-1|.|.|TRBV7-2
CASLRRPGGTSDEQFF
TGTGCCAGCCTAAGGAGACCCGGGGGAACGTCCGATGAGCAGTTCTTC
>TRBJ1-3|.|.|TRBV28
CASNSGANSGNTIYF
TGTGCCAGCAACTCAGGTGCTAACTCTGGAAACACCATATATTTT
>TRBJ1-5|.|.|TRBV2
CASSAASVNQPQHF
TGTGCCAGCAGTGCCGCCAGCGTCAATCAGCCCCAGCATTTT
>TRBJ2-1|.|.|TRBV6-5
CASSYGGPGSYNEQFF
TGTGCCAGCAGTTACGGGGGCCCAGGCTCCTACAATGAGCAGTTCTTC
>TRBJ2-1|.|.|TRBV11-2
CASSLVGFGGEQFF
TGTGCCAGCAGCTTAGTTGGTTTTGGAGGTGAGCAGTTCTTC
>TRBJ1-1|TRBD1|.|TRBV19
CASTPWGGQGKNTEAFF
TGTGCCAGTACTCCCTGGGGTGGACAGGGCAAGAACACTGAAGCTTTCTTT
>TRBJ2-7|TRBD1|.|TRBV19
CASSIEGRGPYEQYF
TGTGCCAGTAGTATAGAAGGCAGGGGGCCCTACGAGCAGTACTTC
>TRBJ2-7|TRBD1|.|TRBV5-1
CASSLQGERYEQYF
TGCGCCAGCAGCTTACAGGGGGAGCGCTACGAGCAGTACTTC
>TRBJ1-1|.|once|TRBV7-2
CASSLERNTEAFF
TGTGCCAGCAGCTTAGAGCGCAACACTGAAGCTTTCTTT
>TRBJ1-5|.|.|TRBV19
CASSIQALHSNQPQHF
TGTGCCAGTAGTATCCAGGCCCTACATAGCAATCAGCCCCAGCATTTT
>TRBJ1-1|TRBD1|.|TRBV7-9
CASSLKGGTGRNTEAFF
TGTGCCAGCAGCTTAAAAGGGGGGACAGGGAGGAACACTGAAGCTTTCTTT
>TRBJ1-1|TRBD1|.|TRBV5-1
CASSLQGAGTEAFF
TGCGCCAGCAGCTTACAGGGGGCTGGGACTGAAGCTTTCTTT
>TRBJ2-3|.|.|TRBV7-9
CASSTPASESTDTQYF
TGTGCCAGCAGCACCCCGGCGAGCGAGAGCACAGATACGCAGTATTTT
>TRBJ1-2|.|.|TRBV19
CASSIEPRGRNGYTF
TGTGCCAGTAGTATAGAGCCCAGGGGTAGAAATGGCTACACCTTC
>TRBJ2-3|TRBD2|.|TRBV15
CATSRDVAGVDTQYF
TGTGCCACCAGCAGAGATGTAGCGGGAGTCGATACGCAGTATTTT
>TRBJ1-2|TRBD1|.|TRBV6-5
CASSRQGARDGYTF
TGTGCCAGCAGTCGGCAGGGGGCGCGAGATGGCTACACCTTC
>TRBJ2-1|.|.|TRBV19
CASSTRAGLYNEQFF
TGTGCCAGTAGTACTAGGGCGGGATTATACAATGAGCAGTTCTTC
>TRBJ2-7|.|.|TRBV4-1
CASSQQLTSTYEQYF
TGCGCCAGCAGCCAACAACTAACCTCGACCTACGAGCAGTACTTC
>TRBJ1-3|TRBD1|.|TRBV18
CASSPKDRGRGNTIYF
TGTGCCAGCTCACCAAAGGACAGGGGGCGTGGAAACACCATATATTTT
>TRBJ1-2|.|once|TRBV4-2
CASSPRQENRYGYTF
TGTGCCAGCAGCCCCAGACAGGAGAATCGATATGGCTACACCTTC
>TRBJ2-7|.|.|TRBV18
CASSPRRDNYEQYF
TGTGCCAGCTCACCACGAAGGGACAACTACGAGCAGTACTTC
>TRBJ2-7|TRBD1|.|TRBV4-2
CASSQGQGDYEQYF
TGTGCCAGCAGTCAAGGACAGGGCGACTACGAGCAGTACTTC
>TRBJ1-5|TRBD1|.|TRBV18
CASSSGQPYSNQPQHF
TGTGCCAGCTCCTCGGGACAGCCTTATAGCAATCAGCCCCAGCATTTT
>TRBJ1-1|.|once|TRBV5-5
CASSSGSRHTEAFF
TGTGCCAGCAGCTCCGGGAGCCGGCACACTGAAGCTTTCTTT
>TRBJ2-5|TRBD1|.|TRBV6-5
CASSYRVGGTETQYF
TGTGCCAGCAGTTACAGGGTAGGGGGCACGGAGACCCAGTACTTC
>TRBJ1-6|TRBD1|.|TRBV6-6
CASSYETGTNNSPLHF
TGTGCCAGCAGTTACGAGACAGGGACAAATAATTCACCCCTCCACTTT
>TRBJ1-1|.|.|TRBV5-4
CASSSGNTEAFF
TGTGCCAGCAGTTCGGGGAACACTGAAGCTTTCTTT
>TRBJ1-6|.|.|TRBV18
CASSPDSTSSPLHF
TGTGCCAGCTCACCAGACAGTACTTCTTCACCCCTCCACTTT
>TRBJ1-4|.|once|TRBV5-4
CASSLKTGETNEKLFF
TGTGCCAGCAGCTTGAAGACAGGAGAAACTAATGAAAAACTGTTTTTT
>TRBJ2-7|TRBD1|.|TRBV18
CASSPGQGPYEQYF
TGTGCCAGCTCACCCGGACAGGGGCCCTACGAGCAGTACTTC
>TRBJ1-3|.|.|TRBV19
CASSQQGTGNTIYF
TGTGCCAGTTCTCAACAGGGTACTGGAAACACCATATATTTT
>TRBJ2-5|TRBD2|.|TRBV18
CASSPRASGETQYF
TGTGCCAGCTCACCAAGGGCTAGCGGAGAGACCCAGTACTTC
>TRBJ2-5|.|.|TRBV5-4
CASSLDQISQETQYF
TGTGCCAGCAGCTTGGATCAGATATCCCAAGAGACCCAGTACTTC
>TRBJ1-1|.|.|TRBV20-1
CSASGNRESEAFF
TGCAGTGCTAGTGGGAACAGGGAGTCTGAAGCTTTCTTT
>TRBJ1-2|TRBD1|.|TRBV28
CASQNRDRGRGYTF
TGTGCCAGCCAAAACCGGGACAGGGGGCGAGGCTACACCTTC
>TRBJ2-6|.|.|TRBV5-8
CASSLNLGSSSGANVLTF
TGTGCCAGCAGCTTGAATCTGGGCAGCAGCTCTGGGGCCAACGTCCTGACTTTC
>TRBJ2-1|TRBD2|.|TRBV3-1/TRBV3-2
CASSPTSGRAPGNEQFF
TGTGCCAGCAGCCCCACTAGCGGGCGGGCCCCGGGTAATGAGCAGTTCTTC
>TRBJ2-7|TRBD1|once|TRBV9
CASSTRDRAEYEQYF
TGTGCCAGCAGCACTCGGGACAGGGCGGAATACGAGCAGTACTTC
>TRBJ2-6|.|.|TRBV7-9
CASSGRSLTEAGANVLTF
TGTGCCAGCAGCGGTAGAAGCTTGACAGAAGCTGGGGCCAACGTCCTGACTTTC